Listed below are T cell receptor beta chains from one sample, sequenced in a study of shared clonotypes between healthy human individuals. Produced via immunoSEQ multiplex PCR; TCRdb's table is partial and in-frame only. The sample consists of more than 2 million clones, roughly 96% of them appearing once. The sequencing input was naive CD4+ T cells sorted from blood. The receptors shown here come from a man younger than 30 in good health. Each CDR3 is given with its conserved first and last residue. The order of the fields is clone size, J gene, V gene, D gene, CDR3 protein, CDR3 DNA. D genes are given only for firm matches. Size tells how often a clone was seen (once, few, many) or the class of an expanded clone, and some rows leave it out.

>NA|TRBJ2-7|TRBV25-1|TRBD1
CASSGQGATIYEQYF
TGTGCCAGCAGTGGGCAGGGGGCCACAATTTACGAGCAGTACTTC
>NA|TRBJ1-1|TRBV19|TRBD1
CASISTGGNTEAFF
TGTGCCAGTATTTCGACAGGGGGGAACACTGAAGCTTTCTTT
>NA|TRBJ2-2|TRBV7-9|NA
CASSSASPDMGELFF
TGTGCCAGCAGCTCTGCTAGCCCAGATATGGGGGAGCTGTTTTTT
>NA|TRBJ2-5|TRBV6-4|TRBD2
CASSDATSGRAAQETQYF
TGTGCCAGCAGTGATGCTACGAGCGGGAGGGCCGCACAGGAGACCCAGTACTTC
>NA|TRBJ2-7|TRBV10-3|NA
CAISDPYEQYF
TGTGCCATCAGTGACCCATACGAGCAGTACTTC
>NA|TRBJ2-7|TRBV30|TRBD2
CAWSGLAGYEQYF
TGTGCCTGGAGTGGCCTAGCGGGTTACGAGCAGTACTTC
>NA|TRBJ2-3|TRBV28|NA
CASTGGDTQYF
TGTGCCAGCACAGGGGGGGATACGCAGTATTTT
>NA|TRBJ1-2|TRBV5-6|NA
CASSLGGFNYGYTF
TGTGCCAGCAGCTTGGGGGGTTTTAACTATGGCTACACCTTC
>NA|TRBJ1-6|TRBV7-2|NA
CASSLVGGVDSPLHF
TGTGCCAGCAGCTTAGTTGGCGGGGTGGATTCACCCCTCCACTTT
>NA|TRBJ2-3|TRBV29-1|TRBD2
CSVDLAGALTDTQYF
TGCAGCGTTGATCTAGCGGGGGCCCTCACAGATACGCAGTATTTT
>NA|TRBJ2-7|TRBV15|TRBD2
CATSRVPGTSSSYEQYF
TGTGCCACCAGCAGAGTCCCCGGGACTAGTAGTTCCTACGAGCAGTACTTC
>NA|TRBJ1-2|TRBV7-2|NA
CASSTNYLGGGYTF
TGTGCCAGCAGTACCAATTACCTAGGCGGTGGCTACACCTTC
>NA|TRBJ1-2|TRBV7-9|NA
CASSLGGQQNYGYTF
TGTGCCAGCAGCTTAGGCGGACAGCAGAACTATGGCTACACCTTC
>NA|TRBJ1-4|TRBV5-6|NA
CASRNTGYNEKLFF
TGTGCCAGCAGAAACACAGGATACAATGAAAAACTGTTTTTT
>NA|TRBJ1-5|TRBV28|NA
CASRSGGYSNQPQHF
TGTGCCAGCAGGTCGGGAGGATATAGCAATCAGCCCCAGCATTTT
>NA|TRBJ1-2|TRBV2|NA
CASSEKQGVGYGYTF
TGTGCCAGCAGTGAAAAACAGGGAGTGGGTTATGGCTACACCTTC
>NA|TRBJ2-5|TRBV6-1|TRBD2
CASSEVVAGVGETQYF
TGTGCCAGCAGTGAAGTAGTAGCGGGGGTGGGGGAGACCCAGTACTTC
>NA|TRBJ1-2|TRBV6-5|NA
CASSPIQGRGGGYTF
TGTGCCAGCAGTCCCATACAGGGAAGAGGGGGTGGCTACACCTTC
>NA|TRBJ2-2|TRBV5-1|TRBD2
CASSWGGLAGANTGELFF
TGCGCCAGCAGCTGGGGAGGACTAGCGGGAGCGAACACCGGGGAGCTGTTTTTT
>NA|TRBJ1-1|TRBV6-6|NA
CASSDGMNTEAFF
TGTGCCAGCAGTGACGGGATGAACACTGAAGCTTTCTTT
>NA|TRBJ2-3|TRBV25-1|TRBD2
CASSEPPGLAGSNTQYF
TGTGCCAGCAGTGAACCTCCTGGACTAGCGGGATCGAATACGCAGTATTTT
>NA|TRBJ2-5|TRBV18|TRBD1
CASSRQQGSETQYF
TGTGCCAGCTCGCGACAACAGGGGTCGGAGACCCAGTACTTC
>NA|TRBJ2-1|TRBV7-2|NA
CASSPTPSGTNEQFF
TGTGCCAGCAGCCCGACGCCCTCAGGAACCAATGAGCAGTTCTTC
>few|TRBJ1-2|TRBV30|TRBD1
CAWGVGDRGGYTF
TGTGCCTGGGGTGTAGGGGACAGGGGTGGCTACACCTTC
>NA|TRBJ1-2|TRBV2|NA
CASTGEVDYGYTF
TGTGCCAGCACAGGGGAGGTGGACTATGGCTACACCTTC
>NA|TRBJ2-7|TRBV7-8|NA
CASSLRVPYEQYF
TGTGCCAGCAGCCTTCGGGTACCCTACGAGCAGTACTTC
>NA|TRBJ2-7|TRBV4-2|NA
CASSQEWTANSYEQYF
TGTGCCAGCAGCCAAGAGTGGACAGCCAATTCCTACGAGCAGTACTTC
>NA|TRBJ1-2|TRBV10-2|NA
CASSEWGGGYTF
TGCGCCAGCAGTGAGTGGGGTGGGGGCTACACCTTC
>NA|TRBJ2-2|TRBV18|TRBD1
CASSPRQGADTGELFF
TGTGCCAGCTCACCACGGCAGGGGGCAGATACCGGGGAGCTGTTTTTT
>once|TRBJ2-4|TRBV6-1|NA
CASSEASFGTDLAKNIQYF
TGTGCCAGCAGTGAAGCCTCGTTTGGGACGGACCTAGCCAAAAACATTCAGTACTTC
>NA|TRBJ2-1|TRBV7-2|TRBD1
CASSLGVGTGANNEQFF
TGTGCCAGCAGCTTAGGAGTAGGGACAGGGGCCAACAATGAGCAGTTCTTC
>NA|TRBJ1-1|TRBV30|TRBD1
CAWNRGFTEAFF
TGTGCCTGGAACAGGGGGTTCACTGAAGCTTTCTTT
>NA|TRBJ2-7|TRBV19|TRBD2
CASSIAGGAYEQYF
TGTGCCAGTAGTATAGCGGGGGGGGCCTACGAGCAGTACTTC
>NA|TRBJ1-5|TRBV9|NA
CASSRDGDQPQHF
TGTGCCAGCAGCCGGGACGGAGATCAGCCCCAGCATTTT
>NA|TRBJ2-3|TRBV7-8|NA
CASSSNTAARRLGDTQYF
TGTGCCAGCAGCTCAAACACAGCCGCCCGGCGCCTGGGAGATACGCAGTATTTT
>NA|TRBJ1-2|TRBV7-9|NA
CASSVSGTDYGYTF
TGTGCCAGCAGCGTATCCGGGACCGACTATGGCTACACCTTC
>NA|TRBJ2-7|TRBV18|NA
CASSPDFYEQYF
TGTGCCAGCTCACCGGACTTCTACGAGCAGTACTTC